A few counts support the clone carrying this T cell receptor (beta chain). These data belong to a study of blood T cells in healthy people across ages. PCR was performed a second time for about 7 to 11 cycles using a sample-barcoded 5' primer and a J-beta primer mix. TCRdb redid the calling of the 5' RACE reads with MiXCR, one entry per CDR3 protein. The repertoire holds 1 million or so distinct CDR3 sequences, with 25% as singletons. The CDR3 is 14 residues long. Trimming pared 5 bases from V and 3 bases from J, leaving 14 bases between. Germline CDR1 and CDR2: SGHVS and FQNEAQ. The same sample was also used in a study of T cells of mothers and their children.

This clonotype was sampled from a girl aged 2 to 10 in good health. The sample consisted of blood. The rearrangement links TRBV7-8 to TRBJ2-7; D not resolved. The CDR3 is CASSIGPNLYEQYF. In DNA, the CDR3 is TGTGCCAGCAGCATCGGGCCTAACCTCTACGAGCAGTACTTC.